Below, one T cell receptor beta chain is given with its context. The junction and the germline gene differ at one end; a read error may be behind it. This specimen belongs to a study of T-cell memory formation after mild COVID-19. This CDR3 comprises 18 residues. Germline V lookup: CDR1 SGHVS, CDR2 FNYEAQ. MiXCR, applied by TCRdb to the 5' RACE reads, yields one record per CDR3 protein. Among 140,000 to 150,000 distinct CDR3 sequences listed, under 30% were seen once. The TCR sequence derives from an adult woman who had mild COVID-19 (a few samples of this study predate the infection). Cell type and time point are not known. The sample comprised PBMCs or a T cell subset sorted from them (not recorded which). J is TRBJ1-6 and V is TRBV7-6; D is possibly TRBD1 (5 bases). This CDR3 reads CASSPIPAGSSYNSPLNF. Here the CDR3 DNA reads TGTGCCAGCAGCCCCATCCCCGCAGGGAGCTCCTATAATTCACCCCTCAACTTT.